The clone carrying this T cell receptor (beta chain) was recorded a few times. Its antigen is unidentified. Primers: 60 Vbeta forward and 13 Jbeta reverse. Clones were sequenced by immunoSEQ multiplex PCR, and TCRdb holds only the in-frame ones, with some missing. Found here are 70,000 to 95,000 clones, over 75% of them singletons; the top ten hold about 3%. This CDR3 is 14 amino acids long. V lost 6 bases, J lost 3 bases, and 14 bases lay in between. From germline, CDR1 is MNHNY and CDR2 SVGAGI (reference sequence). The sample is drawn from a study of cytomegalovirus exposure and HLA in healthy donors. Findings of the study overall: Reports state that TCR beta sequences accurately predicted most subjects' HLA-A and HLA-B alleles. A list of 150 to 200 TCR beta chains associated with cytomegalovirus was given.

The sample was PBMCs. The chain carries TRBV6-6 and TRBJ1-1; no clear D gene. This sequence was found in a man in his fifties or sixties in good health and CMV-seronegative. The chain's CDR3 is CASSQRHGDTEAFF. CDR3 nucleotide sequence: TGTGCCAGCAGCCAGCGGCATGGGGACACTGAAGCTTTCTTT.